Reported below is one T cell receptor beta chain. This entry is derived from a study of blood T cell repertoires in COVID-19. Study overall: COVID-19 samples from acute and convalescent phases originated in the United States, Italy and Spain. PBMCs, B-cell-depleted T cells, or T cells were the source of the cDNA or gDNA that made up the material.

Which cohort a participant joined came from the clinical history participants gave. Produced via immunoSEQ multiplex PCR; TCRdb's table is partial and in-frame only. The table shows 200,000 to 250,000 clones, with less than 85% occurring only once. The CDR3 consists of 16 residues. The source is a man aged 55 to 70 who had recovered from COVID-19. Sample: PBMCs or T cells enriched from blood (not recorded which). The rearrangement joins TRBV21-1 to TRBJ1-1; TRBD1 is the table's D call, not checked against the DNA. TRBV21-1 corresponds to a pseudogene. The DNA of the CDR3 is TGTGCCAGCAGCAAGGGGTACAGGGGTGAGAACACTGAAGCTTTCTTT. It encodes CASSKGYRGENTEAFF.